This TCR beta chain was recovered during a study of CD8+ T cells in alopecia areata. Extracted from the samples, RNA was reverse transcribed into cDNA to serve as the sequencing template. Sequencing was performed with immunoSEQ multiplex PCR; in TCRdb, only in-frame clones are kept and a portion is missing. The sample yields roughly 190,000 clones, approximately 67% seen once. The V gene's germline CDR1 is SQVTM and CDR2 ANQGSEA. V dropped 5 bases and J dropped 5; count of bases not matched to a gene: 6. There are 13 residues in the CDR3. Treatment specified: oral pan-JAK inhibitor, 5-10 mg twice daily. Alopecia areata patients provided lesional scalp punch biopsies and peripheral blood. Study conclusions and caveats: The study found that many expanded lesional clones persisted in scalp and blood during tofacitinib. Just one nonresponder means the tie between baseline CD8+ expansion and response stays uncertain.

As concerns this clone: The antigen remains undetermined.

The chain links TRBV29-1 to TRBJ2-7; 10 bases match TRBD1. The sequencing here drew on CD4+ T cells sorted from blood, taken at week 49, from a patient treated with tofacitinib. This sequence was found in a human donor with alopecia areata. CDR3 amino acids: CSVRGQGIHEQYF. CDR3 DNA sequence: TGCAGCGTTCGGGGACAGGGGATCCACGAGCAGTACTTC.